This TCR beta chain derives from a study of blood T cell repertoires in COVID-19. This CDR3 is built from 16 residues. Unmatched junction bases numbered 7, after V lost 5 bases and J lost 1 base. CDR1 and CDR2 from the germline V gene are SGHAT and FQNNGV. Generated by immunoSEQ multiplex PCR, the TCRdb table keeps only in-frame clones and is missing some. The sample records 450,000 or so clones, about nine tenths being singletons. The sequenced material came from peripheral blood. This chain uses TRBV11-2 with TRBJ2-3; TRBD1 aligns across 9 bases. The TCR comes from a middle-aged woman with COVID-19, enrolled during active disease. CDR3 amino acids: CASSPARTGGTDTQYF. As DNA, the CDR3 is TGTGCCAGCAGCCCAGCACGGACAGGGGGCACAGATACGCAGTATTTT.